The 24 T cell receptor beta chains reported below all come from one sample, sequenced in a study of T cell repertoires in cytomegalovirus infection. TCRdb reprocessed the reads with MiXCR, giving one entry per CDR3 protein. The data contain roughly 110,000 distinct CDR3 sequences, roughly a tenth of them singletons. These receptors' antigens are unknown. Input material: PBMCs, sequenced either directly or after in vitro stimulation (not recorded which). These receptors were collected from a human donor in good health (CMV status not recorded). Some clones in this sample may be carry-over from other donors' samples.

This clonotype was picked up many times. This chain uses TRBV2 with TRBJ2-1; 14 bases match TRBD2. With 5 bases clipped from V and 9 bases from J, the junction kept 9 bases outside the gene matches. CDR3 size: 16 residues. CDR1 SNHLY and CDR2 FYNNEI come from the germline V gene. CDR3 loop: CASSPQPTSGRGEQFF. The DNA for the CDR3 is TGTGCCAGCAGTCCCCAGCCGACTAGCGGGAGGGGTGAGCAGTTCTTC.

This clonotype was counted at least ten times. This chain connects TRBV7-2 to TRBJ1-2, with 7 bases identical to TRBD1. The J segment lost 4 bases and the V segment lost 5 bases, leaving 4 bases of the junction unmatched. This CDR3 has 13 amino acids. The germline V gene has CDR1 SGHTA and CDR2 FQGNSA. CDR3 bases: TGTGCCAGCAGCCGAGGGGGCACCTATGGCTACACCTTC. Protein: CASSRGGTYGYTF. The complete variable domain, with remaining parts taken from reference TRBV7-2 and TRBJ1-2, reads GAGVSQSPSNKVTEKGKDVELRCDPISGHTALYWYRQSLGQGLEFLIYFQGNSAPDKSGLPSDRFSAERTGGSVSTLTIQRTQQEDSAVYLCASSRGGTYGYTFGSGTRLTVV.

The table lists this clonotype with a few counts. CDR3 sequence reads: CASSSVNRNEQFF. The DNA for the CDR3 is TGTGCCAGCAGTTCTGTCAACCGCAATGAGCAGTTCTTC. The chain employs TRBV12-3 or TRBV12-4 and TRBJ2-1; D not certain. Trimming left V 4 bases short and J 6 bases short, with 10 bases between. The CDR3 has 13 amino acids.

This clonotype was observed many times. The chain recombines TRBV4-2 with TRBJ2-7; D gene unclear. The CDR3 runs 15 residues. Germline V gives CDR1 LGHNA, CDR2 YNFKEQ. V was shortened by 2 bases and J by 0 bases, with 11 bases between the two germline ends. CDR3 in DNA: TGTGCCAGCAGCCAATACGGCGGTAGCTCCTACGAGCAGTACTTC. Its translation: CASSQYGGSSYEQYF.

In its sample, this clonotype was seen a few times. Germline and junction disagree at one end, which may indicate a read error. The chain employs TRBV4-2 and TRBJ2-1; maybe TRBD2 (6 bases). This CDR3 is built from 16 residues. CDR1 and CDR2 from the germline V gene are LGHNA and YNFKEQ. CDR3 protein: CASTQGGGATYNEQFF. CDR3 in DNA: TGTGCCAGCACCCAAGGTGGCGGGGCTACCTACAATGAGCAGTTCTTC.

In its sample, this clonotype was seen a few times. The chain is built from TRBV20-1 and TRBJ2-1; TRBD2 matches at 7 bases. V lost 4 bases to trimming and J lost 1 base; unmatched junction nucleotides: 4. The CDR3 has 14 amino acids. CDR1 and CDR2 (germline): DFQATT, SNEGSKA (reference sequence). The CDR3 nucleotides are TGCAGTGCTACCTGGGGGGGGTCCTACAATGAGCAGTTCTTC. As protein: CSATWGGSYNEQFF.

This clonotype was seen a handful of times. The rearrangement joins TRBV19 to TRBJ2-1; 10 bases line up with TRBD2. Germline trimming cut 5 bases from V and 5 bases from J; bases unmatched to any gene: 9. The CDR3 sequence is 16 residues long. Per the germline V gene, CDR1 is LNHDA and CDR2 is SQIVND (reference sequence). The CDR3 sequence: CASSVLSGRAHNEQFF. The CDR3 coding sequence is TGTGCCAGTAGTGTATTGAGCGGGAGGGCCCACAATGAGCAGTTCTTC.

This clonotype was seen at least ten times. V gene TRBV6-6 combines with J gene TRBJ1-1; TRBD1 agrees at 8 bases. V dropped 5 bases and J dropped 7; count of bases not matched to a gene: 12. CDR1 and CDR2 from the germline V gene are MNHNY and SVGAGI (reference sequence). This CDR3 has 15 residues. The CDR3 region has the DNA TGTGCCAGCAGTCTATGGGACAGGAGAAAACTTGAAGCTTTCTTT. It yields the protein CASSLWDRRKLEAFF.

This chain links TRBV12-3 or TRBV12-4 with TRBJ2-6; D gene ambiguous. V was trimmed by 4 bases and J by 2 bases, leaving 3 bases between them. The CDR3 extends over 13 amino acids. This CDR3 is CASSYTGANVLTF. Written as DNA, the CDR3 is TGTGCCAGCAGTTATACTGGGGCCAACGTCCTGACTTTC.

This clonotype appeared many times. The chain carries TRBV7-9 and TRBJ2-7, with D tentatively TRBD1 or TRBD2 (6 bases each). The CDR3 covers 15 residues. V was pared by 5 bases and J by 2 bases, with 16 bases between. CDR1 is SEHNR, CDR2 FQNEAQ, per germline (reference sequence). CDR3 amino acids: CASSAGTGKAYEQYV. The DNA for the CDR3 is TGTGCCAGCAGCGCGGGAACAGGGAAAGCCTACGAGCAGTACGTC.

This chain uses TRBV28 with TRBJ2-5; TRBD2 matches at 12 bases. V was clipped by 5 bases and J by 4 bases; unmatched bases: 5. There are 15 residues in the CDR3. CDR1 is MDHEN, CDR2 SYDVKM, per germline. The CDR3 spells CASSLAGGPGETQYF. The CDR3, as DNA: TGTGCCAGCAGTCTAGCGGGAGGGCCAGGAGAGACCCAGTACTTC.

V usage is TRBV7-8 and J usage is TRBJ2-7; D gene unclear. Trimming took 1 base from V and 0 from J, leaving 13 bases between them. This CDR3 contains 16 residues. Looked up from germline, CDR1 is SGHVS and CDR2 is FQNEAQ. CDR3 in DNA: TGTGCCAGCAGCTTAGAAGGTGGAGAGGCCTCCTACGAGCAGTACTTC. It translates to CASSLEGGEASYEQYF.

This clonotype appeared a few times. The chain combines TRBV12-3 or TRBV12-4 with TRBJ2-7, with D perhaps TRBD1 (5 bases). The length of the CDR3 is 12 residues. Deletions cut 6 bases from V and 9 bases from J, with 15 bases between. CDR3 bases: TGTGCCAGCAGCCCCGCAGGGCCAGGGCAGTACTTC. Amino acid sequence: CASSPAGPGQYF.

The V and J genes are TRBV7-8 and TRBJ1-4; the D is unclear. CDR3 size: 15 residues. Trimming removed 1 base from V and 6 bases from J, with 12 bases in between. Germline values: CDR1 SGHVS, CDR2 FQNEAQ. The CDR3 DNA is TGTGCCAGCAGCTTAGAACGCAGACGGGATGAAAAACTGTTTTTT. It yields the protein CASSLERRRDEKLFF.

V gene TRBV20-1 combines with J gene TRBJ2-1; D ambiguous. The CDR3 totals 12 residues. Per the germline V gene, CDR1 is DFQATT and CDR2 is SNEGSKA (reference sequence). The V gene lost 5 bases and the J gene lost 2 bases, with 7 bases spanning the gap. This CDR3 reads CSASGAYNEQFF. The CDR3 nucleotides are TGCAGTGCTTCGGGTGCCTACAATGAGCAGTTCTTC.

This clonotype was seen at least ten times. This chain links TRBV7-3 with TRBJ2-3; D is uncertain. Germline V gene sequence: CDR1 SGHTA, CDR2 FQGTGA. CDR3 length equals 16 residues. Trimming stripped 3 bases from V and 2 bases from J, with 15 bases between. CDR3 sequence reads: CASSFRARADTDTQYF. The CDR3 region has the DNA TGTGCCAGCAGCTTCCGGGCCCGGGCGGACACAGATACGCAGTATTTT.

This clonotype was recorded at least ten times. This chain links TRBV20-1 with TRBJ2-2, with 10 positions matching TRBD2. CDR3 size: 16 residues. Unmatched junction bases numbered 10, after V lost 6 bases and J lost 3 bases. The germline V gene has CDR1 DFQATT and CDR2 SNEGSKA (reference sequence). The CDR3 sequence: CSAKIWTSGHTGELFF. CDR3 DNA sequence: TGCAGTGCCAAGATTTGGACTAGCGGACACACCGGGGAGCTGTTTTTT.

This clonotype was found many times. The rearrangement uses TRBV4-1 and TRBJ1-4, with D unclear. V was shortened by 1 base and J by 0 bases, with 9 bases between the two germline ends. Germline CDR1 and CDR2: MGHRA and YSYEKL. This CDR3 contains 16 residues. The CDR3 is CASSQGYGATNEKLFF. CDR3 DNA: TGCGCCAGCAGCCAAGGTTACGGTGCAACTAATGAAAAACTGTTTTTT.

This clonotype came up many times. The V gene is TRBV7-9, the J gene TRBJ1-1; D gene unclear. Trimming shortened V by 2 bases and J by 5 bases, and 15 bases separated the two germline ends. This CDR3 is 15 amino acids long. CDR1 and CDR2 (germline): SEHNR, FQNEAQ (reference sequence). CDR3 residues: CASSLKAGPWTEAFF. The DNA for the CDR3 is TGTGCCAGCAGCTTAAAGGCAGGACCGTGGACTGAAGCTTTCTTT.

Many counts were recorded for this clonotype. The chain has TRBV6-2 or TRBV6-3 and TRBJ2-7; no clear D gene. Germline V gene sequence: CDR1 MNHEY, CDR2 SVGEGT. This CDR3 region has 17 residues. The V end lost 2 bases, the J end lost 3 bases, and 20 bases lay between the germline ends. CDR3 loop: CASSYRGPLPSGYEQYF. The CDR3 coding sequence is TGTGCCAGCAGTTACCGCGGACCTCTCCCATCCGGCTACGAGCAGTACTTC.

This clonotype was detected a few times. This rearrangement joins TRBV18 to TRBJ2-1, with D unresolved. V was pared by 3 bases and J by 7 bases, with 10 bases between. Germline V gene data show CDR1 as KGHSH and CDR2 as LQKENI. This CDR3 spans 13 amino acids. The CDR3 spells CASSPPPVNEQFF. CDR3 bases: TGTGCCAGCTCACCCCCTCCCGTAAATGAGCAGTTCTTC.

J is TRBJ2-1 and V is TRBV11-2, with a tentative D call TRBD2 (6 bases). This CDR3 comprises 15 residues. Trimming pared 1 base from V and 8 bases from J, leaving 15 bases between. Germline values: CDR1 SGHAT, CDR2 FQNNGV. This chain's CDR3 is CASSLVAGNLDEQFF. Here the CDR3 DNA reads TGTGCCAGCAGCTTAGTGGCGGGAAATCTCGATGAGCAGTTCTTC. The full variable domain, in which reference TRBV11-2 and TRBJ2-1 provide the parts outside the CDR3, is EAGVAQSPRYKIIEKRQSVAFWCNPISGHATLYWYQQILGQGPKLLIQFQNNGVVDDSQLPKDRFSAERLKGVDSTLKIQPAKLEDSAVYLCASSLVAGNLDEQFFGPGTRLTVL.

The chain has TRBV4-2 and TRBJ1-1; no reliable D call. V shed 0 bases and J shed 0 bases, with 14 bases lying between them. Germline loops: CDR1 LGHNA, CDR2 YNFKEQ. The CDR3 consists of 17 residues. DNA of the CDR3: TGTGCCAGCAGCCAAGAGGGCACATTGAGGTTGAACACTGAAGCTTTCTTT. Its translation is CASSQEGTLRLNTEAFF.

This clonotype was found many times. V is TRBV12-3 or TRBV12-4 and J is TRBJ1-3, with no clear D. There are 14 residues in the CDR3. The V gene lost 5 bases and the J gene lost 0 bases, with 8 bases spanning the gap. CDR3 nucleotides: TGTGCCAGCAGTCGCACCGGCTCTGGAAACACCATATATTTT. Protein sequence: CASSRTGSGNTIYF.